This TCR beta chain was found in a study of blood T cell repertoires in COVID-19. Study details: The samples span acute and convalescent COVID-19 from the United States, Italy and Spain. T cells, B-cell-depleted T cells, or PBMCs supplied cDNA or gDNA.

Unmatched junction bases numbered 4, after V lost 3 bases and J lost 2 bases. The CDR3 extends over 15 amino acids. Germline V lookup: CDR1 MDHEN, CDR2 SYDVKM. Authors' processing steps: Reference gene primer amplification gave nucleated cell count estimates. Profiled with immunoSEQ multiplex PCR; TCRdb holds only in-frame clones, not every one. V, J and clone size are those of that table, while D and trimming were read from the DNA. Of tens of thousands of clones listed, 65% to 85% are singletons. Seattle patients were enrolled while actively infected and followed longitudinally. The rearrangement joins TRBV28 to TRBJ1-2, with TRBD1 identical over 9 bases. The receptor was derived from an older man with COVID-19, enrolled during active disease. Sequenced: peripheral blood. The CDR3 sequence is CASSFGTGPNYGYTF. The CDR3 coding sequence is TGTGCCAGCAGTTTTGGGACAGGGCCCAACTATGGCTACACCTTC.